Listed below are T cell receptor beta chains from one sample, sequenced in a study of control samples from healthy donors and cancer patients. Using immunoSEQ multiplex PCR, the repertoire was profiled, and TCRdb retains in-frame clones only, with some absent. The sample contains some 120,000 clones, about 88% of which appear only once. The sample comprised blood. All receptors come from a man over 45 in good health. Both conserved end residues are part of each CDR3. A D gene is named only where the DNA matches it firmly. Where a row states a size, it is once, few, many or the class of an expanded clone; other rows omit it.

length	D	V	J	size	DNA	CDR3
16	-	TRBV5-5	TRBJ1-4	-	TGTGCCAGCAGCCGAACAGGGATAGGACTCAATGAAAAACTGTTTTTT	CASSRTGIGLNEKLFF
15	TRBD1	TRBV28	TRBJ1-6	-	TGTGCCAGCAGTCCACGGGACAGAATTTATTCACCCCTCCACTTT	CASSPRDRIYSPLHF
16	TRBD1	TRBV7-6	TRBJ1-2	-	TGTGCCAGCAGCGCCCGGGACAGGGGGCTCTTCCATGGCTACACCTTC	CASSARDRGLFHGYTF
14	-	TRBV7-2	TRBJ1-2	-	TGTGCCAGCAGCCTCGGGACGGCCTACTATGGCTACACCTTC	CASSLGTAYYGYTF
17	-	TRBV11-3	TRBJ2-3	-	TGTGCCAGCAGCTTAGATGGGCGGGGGCTAAGGACAGATACGCAGTATTTT	CASSLDGRGLRTDTQYF
18	-	TRBV15	TRBJ2-5	few	TGTGCCACCAGCAGAGATTTACAGGGAAGAAATGTAAAAGAGACCCAGTACTTC	CATSRDLQGRNVKETQYF
15	TRBD1	TRBV28	TRBJ2-1	-	TGTGCCAGCAGTCTCGGGACAGGGATGGTCAATGAGCAGTTCTTC	CASSLGTGMVNEQFF
14	-	TRBV19	TRBJ1-1	-	TGTGCCAGTAGTAGCCGGGACACGAACACTGAAGCTTTCTTT	CASSSRDTNTEAFF
15	TRBD2	TRBV28	TRBJ2-2	once	TGTGCCAGCAGTTTCGCGGGGGCGAACACCGGGGAGCTGTTTTTT	CASSFAGANTGELFF
13	-	TRBV30	TRBJ1-5	-	TGTGCCTGGAGGGGACCCGTTGGGCAGCCCCAGCATTTT	CAWRGPVGQPQHF
16	-	TRBV19	TRBJ2-1	-	TGTGCCAGTAGTATCCGGGACGGACGAACCTACAATGAGCAGTTCTTC	CASSIRDGRTYNEQFF
13	-	TRBV2	TRBJ2-7	-	TGTGCCAGCAAGGCCCAGGGGAGATACGAGCAGTACTTC	CASKAQGRYEQYF
15	TRBD1	TRBV27	TRBJ2-2	-	TGTGCCAGCAGTTTGGGGACAGGGGGAGGCGGGGAGCTGTTTTTT	CASSLGTGGGGELFF
13	-	TRBV10-2	TRBJ1-1	-	TGCGCCAGCAGCCGACAGATCAACACTGAAGCTTTCTTT	CASSRQINTEAFF
17	TRBD2	TRBV6-2/TRBV6-3	TRBJ2-3	-	TGTGCCAGCAGTTACACGGGGGGACTACGGGGCACAGATACGCAGTATTTT	CASSYTGGLRGTDTQYF
13	-	TRBV27	TRBJ2-7	-	TGTGCCAGCAGTTCATCAGGGTATTACGAGCAGTACTTC	CASSSSGYYEQYF
16	-	TRBV24-1	TRBJ1-5	-	TGTGCCACCAGTGATTCGGACGGAATTAGCAATCAGCCCCAGCATTTT	CATSDSDGISNQPQHF
14	TRBD2	TRBV2	TRBJ2-3	-	TGTGCCAGCAATCGCGGGGGGCCGACAGATACGCAGTATTTT	CASNRGGPTDTQYF
16	-	TRBV15	TRBJ1-6	-	TGTGCCACCAGCCCAGGGAACGTCTTCTATAATTCACCCCTCCACTTT	CATSPGNVFYNSPLHF
14	-	TRBV25-1	TRBJ1-4	-	TGTGCCACCGTTGACTGGACAGCGGGCGAAAAACTGTTTTTT	CATVDWTAGEKLFF
15	-	TRBV5-1	TRBJ2-7	-	TGCGCCAGCAGCTTTATAGCGGATACCTCCTACGAGCAGTACTTC	CASSFIADTSYEQYF
13	-	TRBV12-3/TRBV12-4	TRBJ1-1	-	TGTGCCAGCAGTTTCAGACGGAACACTGAAGCTTTCTTT	CASSFRRNTEAFF
15	-	TRBV24-1	TRBJ2-3	-	TGTGCCACCAGTGGCAGGGAGACTAGCACAGATACGCAGTATTTT	CATSGRETSTDTQYF
12	-	TRBV2	TRBJ1-2	-	TGTGCCAGCAGGACAAATAACTATGGCTACACCTTC	CASRTNNYGYTF
16	-	TRBV4-1	TRBJ2-3	-	TGCGCCAGCAGCCAAGTTCTTGGGGGTAGCACAGATACGCAGTATTTT	CASSQVLGGSTDTQYF
16	TRBD2	TRBV5-1	TRBJ2-1	-	TGCGCCAGCAGCTTGGCAACTAGCGGGGAGGGCAATGAGCAGTTCTTC	CASSLATSGEGNEQFF
14	-	TRBV30	TRBJ1-2	-	TGTGCCTGGAACGCAGGTACAGCTAACTATGGCTACACCTTC	CAWNAGTANYGYTF
15	-	TRBV7-9	TRBJ1-2	-	TGTGCCAGCAGCCATGGGGTGTTTCTAGACTATGGCTACACCTTC	CASSHGVFLDYGYTF
14	-	TRBV2	TRBJ1-2	few	TGTGCCAGCAGTGAGAGGTGGAGACAAGGTGGCTACACCTTC	CASSERWRQGGYTF
13	-	TRBV5-1	TRBJ1-2	-	TGCGCCAGCAGCACGGACCCTGACTATGGCTACACCTTC	CASSTDPDYGYTF
15	TRBD2	TRBV25-1	TRBJ2-1	-	TGTGCCAGCAGCCTGACGCGGGGGGGCCTAAATGAGCAGTTCTTC	CASSLTRGGLNEQFF
14	TRBD1	TRBV27	TRBJ2-7	-	TGTGCCAGCAGTCCCGGACAGGGCCTTCGGGAGCAGTACTTC	CASSPGQGLREQYF
14	TRBD1	TRBV30	TRBJ1-6	-	TGTGCCTGGGCCCAGGGGGCGGAATACTCACCCCTCCACTTT	CAWAQGAEYSPLHF
14	TRBD2	TRBV10-3	TRBJ2-5	-	TGTGCCATCAGGGATAGCGGGAGCTCAGAGACCCAGTACTTC	CAIRDSGSSETQYF
13	-	TRBV5-1	TRBJ2-2	-	TGCGCCAGCAGCTGGATGAACACCGGGGAGCTGTTTTTT	CASSWMNTGELFF